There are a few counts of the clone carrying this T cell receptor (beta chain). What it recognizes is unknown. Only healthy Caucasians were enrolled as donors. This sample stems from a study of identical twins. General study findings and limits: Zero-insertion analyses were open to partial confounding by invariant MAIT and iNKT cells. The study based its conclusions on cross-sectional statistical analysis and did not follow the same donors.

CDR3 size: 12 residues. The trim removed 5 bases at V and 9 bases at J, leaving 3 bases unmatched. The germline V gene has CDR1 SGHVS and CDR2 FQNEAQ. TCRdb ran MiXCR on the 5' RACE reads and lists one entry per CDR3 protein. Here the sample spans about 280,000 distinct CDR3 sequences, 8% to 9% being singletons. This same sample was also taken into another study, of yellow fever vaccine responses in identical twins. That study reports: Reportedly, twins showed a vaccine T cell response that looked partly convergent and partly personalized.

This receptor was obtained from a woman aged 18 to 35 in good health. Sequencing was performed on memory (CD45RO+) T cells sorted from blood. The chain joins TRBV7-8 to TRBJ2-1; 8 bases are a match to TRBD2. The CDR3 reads CASSQSGGEQFF. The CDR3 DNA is TGTGCCAGCAGCCAAAGCGGGGGTGAGCAGTTCTTC.